The source of this TCR beta chain is a study of blood T cell repertoires in COVID-19 (TCRdb year 2020). In terms of the full investigation: Samples from collaborators originated in the United States, Italy and Spain and spanned both the acute and convalescent phases of COVID-19. The samples were drawn from two sources: the first 160 participants of the ongoing ImmuneRACE study, and fewer than 1,500 subjects contributed by 6 global collaborators. The material from the prospective study consisted of cDNA or gDNA derived from T cells, B-cell-depleted T cells, or PBMCs. Deeply sampled blood TCRbeta repertoires from subjects exposed to, actively infected with, or recovered from COVID-19 were included in the dataset. Sample metadata almost always included a de-identified subject ID, COVID-19 status, age in years and sex. HLA class I and class II types, where available, came from metadata supplied by the sample provider rather than from assay-based typing. A freely available public database, intended as a resource for researchers studying the immune response to SARS-CoV-2, is where the repertoires were released. Points the paper makes about the study in general: The amount of clinical and demographic metadata varied by source and participant and was provided uncurated.

TCRbeta CDR3 regions were amplified from genomic DNA using the immunoSEQ Assay, a bias-controlled multiplex PCR. In the source study's methods: Within the assay, amplification of reference gene primers was used to estimate how many nucleated cells each sample contained. To quantify the absolute abundance of each unique TCRbeta CDR3 rearrangement, sequence reads were collapsed and filtered. For each sample, productive Simpson clonality was calculated as the square root of Simpson's diversity index across productive rearrangements. TCRdb retrieved this table from immuneACCESS and kept in-frame rearrangements only. Not all clones are present; in checked studies, unresolved V genes account for under half, and no reason is known for the remainder. V and J calls and clone size are copied from that table; D and trimming were computed from the DNA. The sample includes about 180,000 clones, with 88% observed a single time. The ten largest clones capture 4% of the sample.

From its cysteine to its phenylalanine, the CDR3 spans 11 amino acids. Just the 33-base CDR3 DNA is kept, in frame starting at base 1. The germline V gene yields SGHRS for CDR1 and YFSETQ for CDR2. V sheds 0 bases and J sheds 13 bases, leaving 10 bases between their ends. The collaborating institutions used their own protocols to collect whole blood in K2EDTA tubes. For TCRbeta analysis, collaborators shipped samples as frozen whole blood, isolated PBMCs, or DNA extracted from either of those sample types. In regard to this clone: Its antigen is currently not known. It has no much larger one-base neighbor in the sample; base qualities were not kept.

The sample consisted of peripheral blood. This clonotype originated in a woman younger than 45 with acute or convalescent COVID-19. Recombination linked TRBV5-1 to TRBJ1-2; TRBD1 is a weak D gene call, 6 bases matching. At the DNA level, the sequence is TGCGCCAGCAGCTTGGACAGGGCGATCACCTTC. Translated, this gives CASSLDRAITF. Where the CDR3 stops, the reference TRBV5-1 and TRBJ1-2 genes take over; the full variable domain is KAGVTQTPRYLIKTRGQQVTLSCSPISGHRSVSWYQQTPGQGLQFLFEYFSETQRNKGNFPGRFSGRQFSNSRSEMNVSTLELGDSALYLCASSLDRAITFGSGTRLTVV.